This entry lists 28 T cell receptor beta chains sequenced from one sample in a study of low-dose radiotherapy and immunotherapy resistance in tumors. The time point here: after trial treatment. The treatment denotes: LDRT plus nivolumab, ipilimumab, low-dose cyclophosphamide and aspirin (RACIN trial). Alpha and beta chains were covered, as first-strand cDNA relied on TRAV- and TRBV-specific primers. Amplification of TCRs used a constant-region primer and V-primer adapter for roughly 22 PCR cycles. TCRdb reprocessed the reads via MiXCR and lists one record per CDR3 protein. The sample lists fewer than 110,000 distinct CDR3 sequences, roughly 20% occurring once. The material was PBMCs, obtained after low-dose radiotherapy plus immunotherapy. These receptors were taken from a male donor with prostate cancer.

This clonotype came up many times. The rearrangement uses TRBV19 and TRBJ2-6; D is undetermined. This CDR3 region has 16 residues. CDR1 and CDR2 (germline): LNHDA, SQIVND (reference sequence). Trimming stripped 5 bases from V and 1 base from J, with 12 bases between. This CDR3 reads CASSAPLRSGANVLTF. CDR3 DNA sequence: TGTGCCAGTAGTGCCCCTTTGAGGTCTGGGGCCAACGTCCTGACTTTC.

This rearrangement joins TRBV7-9 to TRBJ2-3; D is ambiguous. Germline V gene data show CDR1 as SEHNR and CDR2 as FQNEAQ (reference sequence). V was cut by 4 bases and J by 7 bases, with 21 bases left in between. The CDR3 spans 16 residues. CDR3 DNA sequence: TGTGCCAGCAGCTCAGTAGGGATCACGGGTATCCATACGCAGTATTTT. It codes for CASSSVGITGIHTQYF.

This clonotype was seen many times. This chain joins TRBV7-2 and TRBJ1-3; no reliable D call. The V end lost 5 bases, the J end lost 7 bases, and 6 bases lay between the germline ends. Germline-derived CDR1 and CDR2 are SGHTA and FQGNSA. This CDR3 is 11 amino acids long. Written as DNA, the CDR3 is TGTGCCAGCAGCCCACGGAACACCATATATTTT. It yields the protein CASSPRNTIYF. The full variable domain, in which reference TRBV7-2 and TRBJ1-3 provide the parts outside the CDR3, is GAGVSQSPSNKVTEKGKDVELRCDPISGHTALYWYRQSLGQGLEFLIYFQGNSAPDKSGLPSDRFSAERTGGSVSTLTIQRTQQEDSAVYLCASSPRNTIYFGEGSWLTVV.

This chain links TRBV11-1 with TRBJ1-5; D remains unclear. Per germline, CDR1 SGHAT and CDR2 FQDESV (reference sequence). The ends were cut back, 3 bases at V and 5 bases at J, with 8 bases in the middle. This CDR3 region has 13 residues. The CDR3: CASSLADDQPQHF. In DNA, the CDR3 is TGTGCCAGCAGCTTGGCGGACGATCAGCCCCAGCATTTT.

The CDR3 is CATPAPPETQYF. The CDR3, as DNA: TGTGCCACCCCAGCGCCACCGGAGACCCAGTACTTC. The genes are TRBV24-1 and TRBJ2-7; no clear D gene. The J call may be incorrect, as the DNA end agrees better with TRBJ2-5. The CDR3 is 12 residues long. Germline-derived CDR1 and CDR2 are KGHDR and SFDVKD.

This clonotype was found a few times. V gene TRBV6-2 or TRBV6-3 combines with J gene TRBJ2-7, with a weak D call TRBD2 (6 bases). V gave up 2 bases and J gave up 7 bases, with 15 bases separating them. CDR3 length equals 14 residues. Germline lookup yields CDR1 MNHEY and CDR2 SVGEGT. CDR3 loop: CASSYSGLRREQYF. For the CDR3, the DNA is TGTGCCAGCAGTTACAGTGGACTACGCCGAGAGCAGTACTTC.

This chain uses TRBV12-5 with TRBJ2-3; 7 bases agree with TRBD2. V was pared by 3 bases and J by 3 bases, with 6 bases of the junction left unmatched. The CDR3 spans 15 residues. Germline V gene lookup returns CDR1 LGHNT and CDR2 FRNRAP. The CDR3, as DNA: TGTGCTAGTGGTTTTAGTGGGGGGGTTACAGATACGCAGTATTTT. Its translation: CASGFSGGVTDTQYF.

Many counts were recorded for this clonotype. This rearrangement joins TRBV4-1 to TRBJ2-5; TRBD2 matches 10 bases. The CDR3 loop spans 16 amino acids. V was pared by 0 bases and J by 4 bases, with 5 bases of the junction left unmatched. Looked up from germline, CDR1 is MGHRA and CDR2 is YSYEKL. CDR3 region: CASSQESGGAVETQYF. In DNA, the CDR3 is TGCGCCAGCAGCCAAGAAAGCGGGGGGGCAGTAGAGACCCAGTACTTC.

This clonotype has a count of ten or more. V and J are TRBV6-6 and TRBJ2-5; perhaps D is TRBD1 or TRBD2 (5 bases each). CDR1 MNHNY and CDR2 SVGAGI come from the germline V gene (reference sequence). Between the trimmed V and J ends, which lost 6 bases and 9 bases, there was a span of 20 bases. The CDR3 runs to 14 residues. The CDR3 loop is CASRTRGGPGSQYF. The CDR3, as DNA: TGTGCCAGCAGGACAAGGGGCGGGCCCGGGTCCCAGTACTTC.

The gene calls are TRBV5-1 and TRBJ2-3; no definite D call. Germline lookup yields CDR1 SGHRS and CDR2 YFSETQ. The CDR3 length is 14 residues. The V end lost 0 bases, the J end lost 5 bases, and 10 bases lay between the germline ends. The CDR3, as DNA: TGCGCCAGCAGCTTGGCCCAGGATGGAGATACGCAGTATTTT. Translating it yields CASSLAQDGDTQYF.

With respect to this clonotype: A far larger clone is one base from this, pointing to a likely read error. V is TRBV6-8 and J is TRBJ2-7; weak D call: TRBD1 (6 bases). The germline gives CDR1 MNHGY, CDR2 SAAAGT. This CDR3 region has 17 residues. Trimming shortened V by 9 bases and J by 0 bases, and 24 bases separated the two germline ends. CDR3: CARTMGAVQVLSYEQYF. The CDR3 coding sequence is TGTGCCAGGACCATGGGGGCAGTCCAAGTCCTCTCCTACGAGCAGTACTTC.

Details on this clonotype: Given a far larger clone just one base away, this is likely a sequencing read error. V gene TRBV2 combines with J gene TRBJ2-1; the match to TRBD1 covers 7 bases. CDR1 SNHLY and CDR2 FYNNEI come from the germline V gene. V dropped 10 bases and J dropped 10; count of bases not matched to a gene: 13. The CDR3 is 13 residues long. The CDR3 DNA sequence: TGTGCCACCGCCGGGACAGCTGGCTACGAGCAGTTCTTC. It translates to CATAGTAGYEQFF.

This clonotype showed up many times. The V call is TRBV7-2, the J call TRBJ2-1; D uncertain. The CDR3 sequence is 12 residues long. The germline gives CDR1 SGHTA, CDR2 FQGNSA. Trimming stripped 3 bases from V and 7 bases from J, with 7 bases between. CDR3 bases: TGTGCCAGCAGCTTGGATAGGAATGAGCAGTTCTTC. Amino acids: CASSLDRNEQFF.

For this clonotype: A much bigger clone sits one base away, suggesting this may be a read error. Given the absence of the conserved phenylalanine or tryptophan at the CDR3 end, a read error is likely. The CDR3 loop is CATAPAVTDTQYL. The CDR3 DNA reads TGTGCCACCGCCCCGGCGGTCACAGATACGCAGTATTTG. This chain uses TRBV15 with TRBJ2-3; D is uncertain. With 8 bases removed from V and 2 bases from J, the gap between germline ends came to 11 bases. Germline CDR1 is LNHNV and CDR2 is YYDKDF (reference sequence). The CDR3 extends over 13 amino acids.

At least ten counts were recorded for this clonotype. The rearrangement links TRBV7-8 to TRBJ2-1; D gene ambiguous. The ends were cut back, 5 bases at V and 0 bases at J, with 11 bases in the middle. Germline-derived CDR1 and CDR2 are SGHVS and FQNEAQ. This CDR3 has 15 residues. The DNA for the CDR3 is TGTGCCAGCAGCCCCTGGATAGGCTCCTACAATGAGCAGTTCTTC. It is translated as CASSPWIGSYNEQFF.

This clonotype was seen many times. The germline gene is not matched at one end of the junction; a read error may be the cause. The chain couples TRBV7-8 to TRBJ2-1, with D possibly being TRBD2 (6 bases). The germline CDR1 and CDR2 sequences are SGHVS and FQNEAQ. The CDR3 length is 11 residues. Here the CDR3 DNA reads TGTGCCAGCAGCTTAGGGGGGGATGGGCTCTTC. It is translated as CASSLGGDGLF.

This clonotype was observed many times. V usage is TRBV7-9 and J usage is TRBJ2-5; 7 bases fit TRBD2. With V trimmed by 4 bases and J by 5 bases, 7 bases remained unmatched. There are 14 residues in the CDR3. The germline V gene has CDR1 SEHNR and CDR2 FQNEAQ (reference sequence). The CDR3 loop reads CASSSRTSGETQYF. The CDR3 DNA is TGTGCCAGCAGCTCCCGGACTAGTGGTGAGACCCAGTACTTC. The variable domain in full, completed from reference TRBV7-9 and TRBJ2-5, reads DTGVSQNPRHKITKRGQNVTFRCDPISEHNRLYWYRQTLGQGPEFLTYFQNEAQLEKSRLLSDRFSAERPKGSFSTLEIQRTEQGDSAMYLCASSSRTSGETQYFGPGTRLLVL.

On this clonotype: The likely explanation is a read error, given a far larger clone one base away. For the CDR3, the DNA is TGTGCCAGCTGTTACTCAGGGGAGGTTGGTAATTCACCCCTCCACTTT. Protein: CASCYSGEVGNSPLHF. V and J are TRBV6-8 and TRBJ1-6; D may be TRBD1 (6 bases). The CDR3 consists of 16 residues. Germline CDR1 is MNHGY and CDR2 is SAAAGT.

This clonotype has ten or more counts. The rearrangement uses TRBV6-5 and TRBJ1-1; 8 nucleotides match TRBD1. From germline, CDR1 is MNHEY and CDR2 SVGAGI. The CDR3 runs to 16 residues. Trimming took 2 bases from V and 3 from J; bases not matched to a gene: 8. Here the CDR3 reads CASSYGTGRSYTEAFF. DNA of the CDR3: TGTGCCAGCAGTTACGGGACAGGACGCTCATACACTGAAGCTTTCTTT.

This clonotype has at least ten counts. J is TRBJ1-5 and V is TRBV6-1; D gene ambiguous. Germline CDR1 is MNHNS and CDR2 is SASEGT. V lost 3 bases and J 4 bases, leaving 7 bases between the germline ends. The CDR3 totals 13 residues. The CDR3 spells CASSDRWNQPQHF. The CDR3 DNA follows: TGTGCCAGCAGTGACAGGTGGAATCAGCCCCAGCATTTT.

This clonotype turned up a few times. It is unclear where the CDR3 begins or ends on the DNA, so no DNA is shown, and the CDR3 is as TCRdb lists it. The genes are TRBV11-2 and TRBJ2-2; TRBD2 was called by the table and not checked on the DNA. The CDR3 is 16 amino acids in total, end residues counted. From germline, CDR1 is SGHAT and CDR2 FQNNGV. The CDR3: CASSFPTSDTGELFFF.

At least ten counts were recorded for this clonotype. This rearrangement joins TRBV20-1 to TRBJ2-7; D unresolved. The CDR3 is 12 residues long. The V gene lost 0 bases and the J gene lost 3 bases, with 6 bases spanning the gap. CDR1 and CDR2 (germline): DFQATT, SNEGSKA (reference sequence). The CDR3 DNA sequence: TGCAGTGCTAGAGACCAGATCTACGAGCAGTACTTC. Translated: CSARDQIYEQYF.

This clonotype was seen repeatedly, ten times or more. This chain uses TRBV7-2 with TRBJ2-2; 9 bases fit TRBD2. This CDR3 region has 20 residues. In germline, CDR1 is SGHTA, CDR2 FQGNSA. V trimming: 4 bases; J trimming: 0 bases; junction bases outside the gene matches: 15. This CDR3 reads CASSSAMVAGDSANTGELFF. The CDR3 DNA reads as TGTGCCAGCAGCTCCGCCATGGTAGCGGGGGATAGCGCGAACACCGGGGAGCTGTTTTTT.

This clonotype was found many times. This chain joins TRBV19 and TRBJ2-1, with 8 nucleotides matching TRBD2. Trimming took 3 bases from V and 9 from J; bases not matched to a gene: 1. Germline V gene sequence: CDR1 LNHDA, CDR2 SQIVND (reference sequence). This CDR3 region has 12 residues. CDR3 residues: CASSITSGEQFF. Written as DNA, the CDR3 is TGTGCCAGTAGTATCACTAGCGGTGAGCAGTTCTTC.

This clonotype was found many times. The rearrangement uses TRBV5-1 and TRBJ2-7; TRBD1 agrees at 10 bases. Germline-derived CDR1 and CDR2 are SGHRS and YFSETQ. The CDR3 spans 16 residues. With 0 bases clipped from V and 1 base from J, the junction kept 4 bases outside the gene matches. CDR3 loop: CASSLDGQGGSYEQYF. DNA for the CDR3: TGCGCCAGCAGCTTGGACGGACAGGGGGGGTCCTACGAGCAGTACTTC.

The V and J genes are TRBV4-3 and TRBJ1-2, with D perhaps matching TRBD1 (6 bases). V lost 2 bases, J lost 8 bases, and 18 bases lay in between. The CDR3 is made up of 15 amino acids. Germline V CDR1 and CDR2: LGHNA, YSLEER. CDR3: CASSQPTTGIRGYTF. CDR3 sequence (DNA): TGCGCCAGCAGCCAACCCACTACAGGGATTCGCGGCTACACCTTC.

This clonotype was counted at least ten times. V gene TRBV2 combines with J gene TRBJ1-1; D ambiguous. Germline V gene data show CDR1 as SNHLY and CDR2 as FYNNEI. The CDR3 covers 14 residues. The V and J ends lost 7 bases and 0 bases respectively, with 12 bases between them. In nucleotides, the CDR3 is TGTGCCAGCATTGGGGAACCCATGAACACTGAAGCTTTCTTT. Translated: CASIGEPMNTEAFF.

The chain uses TRBV10-3 and TRBJ1-5; D gene uncertain. Germline V gene sequence: CDR1 ENHRY, CDR2 SYGVKD. This CDR3 region has 18 residues. The V gene lost 2 bases and the J gene lost 0 bases, with 17 bases spanning the gap. This chain's CDR3 is CAISEGFSRRNSNQPQHF. The CDR3 DNA is TGTGCCATCAGTGAGGGTTTCTCTCGGCGAAATAGCAATCAGCCCCAGCATTTT.